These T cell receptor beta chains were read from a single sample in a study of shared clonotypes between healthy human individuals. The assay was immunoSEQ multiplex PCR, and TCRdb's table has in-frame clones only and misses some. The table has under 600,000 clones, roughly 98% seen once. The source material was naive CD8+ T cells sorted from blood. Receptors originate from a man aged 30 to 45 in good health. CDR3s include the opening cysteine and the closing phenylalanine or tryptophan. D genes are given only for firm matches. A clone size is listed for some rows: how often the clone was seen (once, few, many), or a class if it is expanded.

cdr3_aa: CASSATRYKFF
cdr3_nt: TGTGCCAGCAGCGCGACAAGATATAAGTTCTTC
v_call: TRBV7-9
d_call: .
clone_size: .
j_call: TRBJ2-1

cdr3_aa: CASSFLAGGQETQYF
cdr3_nt: TGTGCCAGCAGTTTTCTGGCGGGAGGGCAAGAGACCCAGTACTTC
v_call: TRBV28
d_call: TRBD2
clone_size: .
j_call: TRBJ2-5

cdr3_aa: CASTRKRGYSKTGELFF
cdr3_nt: TGTGCCAGCACCAGAAAACGGGGCTATTCGAAGACCGGGGAGCTGTTTTTT
v_call: TRBV2
d_call: .
clone_size: .
j_call: TRBJ2-2

cdr3_aa: CASSQGSSGSRYEQYF
cdr3_nt: TGCGCCAGCAGCCAAGGGTCTAGCGGGAGTAGATACGAGCAGTACTTC
v_call: TRBV4-1
d_call: TRBD2
clone_size: .
j_call: TRBJ2-7

cdr3_aa: CASSRTSEAYEQYF
cdr3_nt: TGTGCCAGCAGCAGAACTAGCGAAGCCTACGAGCAGTACTTC
v_call: TRBV5-6
d_call: TRBD2
clone_size: .
j_call: TRBJ2-7

cdr3_aa: CASSPSSADPGNTIYF
cdr3_nt: TGTGCCAGCTCACCTAGCTCAGCCGACCCTGGAAACACCATATATTTT
v_call: TRBV18
d_call: .
clone_size: .
j_call: TRBJ1-3

cdr3_aa: CASSPGGGANEQFF
cdr3_nt: TGTGCCAGCTCACCAGGGGGGGGTGCCAATGAGCAGTTCTTC
v_call: TRBV18
d_call: TRBD2
clone_size: .
j_call: TRBJ2-1

cdr3_aa: CASSKPIVPGQFSTSELDGYTF
cdr3_nt: TGTGCCAGCAGTAAACCCATCGTCCCGGGACAGTTTTCGACTTCGGAGCTTGATGGCTACACCTTC
v_call: TRBV2
d_call: TRBD1
clone_size: .
j_call: TRBJ1-2

cdr3_aa: CASIERDSSNQPQHF
cdr3_nt: TGTGCCAGCATAGAGCGGGACAGTTCCAATCAGCCCCAGCATTTT
v_call: TRBV6-6
d_call: TRBD1
clone_size: .
j_call: TRBJ1-5

cdr3_aa: CASRSGTDVGHTDTQYF
cdr3_nt: TGTGCCAGCAGGAGCGGGACTGACGTGGGACACACAGATACGCAGTATTTT
v_call: TRBV2
d_call: .
clone_size: .
j_call: TRBJ2-3

cdr3_aa: CASNEQFF
cdr3_nt: TGCGCCAGCAATGAGCAGTTCTTC
v_call: TRBV23-1
d_call: .
clone_size: .
j_call: TRBJ2-1

cdr3_aa: CASSLGFYEQFF
cdr3_nt: TGTGCCAGCAGCTTAGGGTTTTATGAGCAGTTCTTC
v_call: TRBV7-9
d_call: .
clone_size: .
j_call: TRBJ2-1

cdr3_aa: CASSQHTGPEQYF
cdr3_nt: TGTGCCAGCAGCCAACATACAGGGCCCGAGCAGTACTTC
v_call: TRBV4-2
d_call: .
clone_size: .
j_call: TRBJ2-7

cdr3_aa: CASSLYVAGAYNEQFF
cdr3_nt: TGTGCCAGCAGTTTATATGTAGCGGGAGCCTACAATGAGCAGTTCTTC
v_call: TRBV27
d_call: TRBD2
clone_size: .
j_call: TRBJ2-1

cdr3_aa: CASSQDRLLGAQYF
cdr3_nt: TGCGCCAGCAGCCAAGATCGGCTGTTGGGGGCGCAGTATTTT
v_call: TRBV4-1
d_call: .
clone_size: .
j_call: TRBJ2-3

cdr3_aa: CAIRLSGGGYNEQFF
cdr3_nt: TGTGCCATTCGCCTGAGCGGAGGGGGATACAATGAGCAGTTCTTC
v_call: TRBV2
d_call: .
clone_size: once
j_call: TRBJ2-1

cdr3_aa: CATNAGGSIEQFF
cdr3_nt: TGTGCCACTAATGCTGGCGGGAGCATTGAGCAGTTCTTC
v_call: TRBV11-2
d_call: TRBD2
clone_size: .
j_call: TRBJ2-1

cdr3_aa: CASSYGQEAYEQYF
cdr3_nt: TGTGCCAGCAGCTATGGACAGGAGGCCTACGAGCAGTACTTC
v_call: TRBV5-4
d_call: TRBD1
clone_size: .
j_call: TRBJ2-7

cdr3_aa: CASRIPGQPQHF
cdr3_nt: TGCGCCAGCAGGATTCCAGGTCAGCCCCAGCATTTT
v_call: TRBV5-1
d_call: .
clone_size: once
j_call: TRBJ1-5

cdr3_aa: CASSAARAHNEQFF
cdr3_nt: TGTGCCAGCAGCGCCGCCAGAGCCCACAATGAGCAGTTCTTC
v_call: TRBV9
d_call: .
clone_size: .
j_call: TRBJ2-1

cdr3_aa: CASSPSRARGSGTEAFF
cdr3_nt: TGCGCCAGCAGCCCGTCGCGGGCCAGGGGATCGGGAACTGAAGCTTTCTTT
v_call: TRBV5-1
d_call: .
clone_size: .
j_call: TRBJ1-1

cdr3_aa: CASSDPPGLYEQYF
cdr3_nt: TGCGCCAGCAGTGATCCCCCAGGGCTCTACGAGCAGTACTTC
v_call: TRBV10-2
d_call: .
clone_size: .
j_call: TRBJ2-7

cdr3_aa: CASSPAAGGNQPQHF
cdr3_nt: TGTGCCAGCAGTCCCGCGGCAGGGGGCAATCAGCCCCAGCATTTT
v_call: TRBV28
d_call: .
clone_size: .
j_call: TRBJ1-5

cdr3_aa: CASSAGLFAGELFF
cdr3_nt: TGTGCCAGCAGTGCGGGACTATTTGCCGGGGAGCTGTTTTTT
v_call: TRBV27
d_call: TRBD2
clone_size: .
j_call: TRBJ2-2

cdr3_aa: CASSVPRSYNEQFF
cdr3_nt: TGTGCCAGCAGTGTCCCCCGCTCCTACAATGAGCAGTTCTTC
v_call: TRBV28
d_call: .
clone_size: .
j_call: TRBJ2-1

cdr3_aa: CASSPEGGQTQPQHF
cdr3_nt: TGTGCCAGCAGCCCCGAGGGGGGGCAGACGCAGCCCCAGCATTTT
v_call: TRBV6-1
d_call: .
clone_size: .
j_call: TRBJ1-5